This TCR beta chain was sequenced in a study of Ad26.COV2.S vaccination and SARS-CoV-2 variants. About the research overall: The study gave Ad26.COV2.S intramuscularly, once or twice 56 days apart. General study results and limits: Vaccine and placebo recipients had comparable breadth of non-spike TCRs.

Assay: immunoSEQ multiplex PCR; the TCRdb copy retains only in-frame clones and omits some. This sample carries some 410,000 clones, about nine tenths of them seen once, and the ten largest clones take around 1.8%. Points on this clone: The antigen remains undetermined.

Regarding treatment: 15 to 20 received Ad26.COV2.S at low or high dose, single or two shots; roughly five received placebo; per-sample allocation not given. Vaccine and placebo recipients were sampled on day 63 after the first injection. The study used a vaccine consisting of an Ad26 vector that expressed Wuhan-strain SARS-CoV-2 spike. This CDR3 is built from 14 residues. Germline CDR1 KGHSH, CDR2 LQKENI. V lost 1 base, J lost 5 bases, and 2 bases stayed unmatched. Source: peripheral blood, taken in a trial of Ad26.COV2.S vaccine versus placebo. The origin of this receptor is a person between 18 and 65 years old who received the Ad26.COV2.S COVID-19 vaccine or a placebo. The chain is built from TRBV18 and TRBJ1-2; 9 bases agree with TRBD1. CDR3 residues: CASSPRGQGYGYTF. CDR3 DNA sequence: TGTGCCAGCTCACCACGAGGACAGGGGTATGGCTACACCTTC. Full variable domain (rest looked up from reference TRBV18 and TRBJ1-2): NAGVMQNPRHLVRRRGQEARLRCSPMKGHSHVYWYRQLPEEGLKFMVYLQKENIIDESGMPKERFSAEFPKEGPSILRIQQVVRGDSAAYFCASSPRGQGYGYTFGSGTRLTVV.